The 10 T cell receptor beta chains below come from one sample, sequenced in a study of monozygotic twins with inflammatory bowel disease. TCRdb reprocessed the 5' RACE reads and keeps a single row for each CDR3 protein, giving no DNA. There are over 130,000 distinct CDR3 sequences in the sample, with around 2.5% held by the top ten. Sequences were obtained from blood. These receptors all stem from a human donor with ulcerative colitis or Crohn's disease, or a healthy co-twin of an affected twin (not recorded which).

The chain joins TRBV12-3 or TRBV12-4 to TRBJ2-2. This CDR3 region has 12 residues. The CDR3 reads CASSKNTGELFF.

The chain uses TRBV20-1 and TRBJ2-7; the TCRdb call, TRBD1, lacks DNA for checking. This CDR3 has 14 residues. Germline CDR1 reads DFQATT; CDR2 reads SNEGSKA (reference sequence). The CDR3 region is CSVDAGDGILKQYF.

The rearrangement joins TRBV12-3 or TRBV12-4 to TRBJ1-1. The CDR3 loop spans 15 amino acids. CDR3 sequence reads: CASSLYGVGNTEAFF.

The CDR3 spells CSVAGLAGGQYNEQFF. This rearrangement joins TRBV29-1 to TRBJ2-1; TCRdb picks TRBD2, but there is no DNA to check that call. The germline gives CDR1 SQVTM, CDR2 ANQGSEA. The CDR3 consists of 16 residues.

CDR3: CASSQGGAGKSYEQYF. V is TRBV4-1 and J is TRBJ2-7; the TRBD2 assignment by TCRdb is unverifiable without DNA. CDR1 and CDR2 from the germline V gene are MGHRA and YSYEKL. The CDR3 runs to 16 residues.

The chain has TRBV15 and TRBJ2-5; absent DNA, TCRdb's TRBD1 call cannot be checked. Germline loops: CDR1 LNHNV, CDR2 YYDKDF (reference sequence). There are 15 residues in the CDR3. The CDR3 here is CATSADRGLQETQYF.

The rearrangement joins TRBV12-3 or TRBV12-4 to TRBJ2-3; TCRdb returns TRBD1, unconfirmable since there is no DNA. The CDR3 spans 15 residues. CDR3: CASSQRQGGTDTQYF.

The chain carries TRBV7-2 and TRBJ2-1; the D call of TRBD2 rests on TCRdb alone, since no DNA is present to check it. Germline V gives CDR1 SGHTA, CDR2 FQGNSA. CDR3 length: 16 residues. Here the CDR3 reads CASSLGGTSGYNEQFF.

This chain connects TRBV7-2 to TRBJ2-5; TCRdb reports TRBD2, a call that lacks DNA to check it against. Germline loops: CDR1 SGHTA, CDR2 FQGNSA. The CDR3 loop spans 15 amino acids. CDR3 loop: CASSLGAGWAETQYF.

V is TRBV25-1 and J is TRBJ2-5; TCRdb indicates TRBD1, and absent DNA this call remains unverified. The CDR3 totals 14 residues. Germline V lookup: CDR1 MGHDK, CDR2 SYGVNS. The CDR3 sequence is CASSVTTGLETQYF.